These 4 T cell receptor beta chains were all obtained from the same sample, sequenced in a study of cytomegalovirus exposure and HLA in healthy donors. The primer mix had 60 Vbeta and 13 Jbeta primers. Only in-frame clones appear in the TCRdb table, and some are missing; sequencing was by immunoSEQ multiplex PCR. The sample carries about 100,000 clones, roughly 80% recorded once. Sequenced: PBMCs. The receptors come from a man aged 50-59 years in good health and CMV-seropositive.

The V and J genes are TRBV12-1 and TRBJ2-1; TRBD1 is taken as the D call from the table, unchecked against the DNA. TRBV12-1 is listed as a pseudogene. The CDR3 has 15 amino acids. CDR3 sequence reads: CASSGGTEDYNEQFF. Here the CDR3 DNA reads TGTGCCAGCAGCGGCGGGACAGAGGATTACAATGAGCAGTTCTTC.

The chain has TRBV7-2 and TRBJ2-3; TRBD2 matches at 13 bases. The CDR3 runs 19 residues. V lost 5 bases and J lost 2; bases outside the gene matches: 13. Per germline, CDR1 SGHTA and CDR2 FQGNSA. The CDR3 loop is CASSPRTSGGPPTTDTQYF. The CDR3 coding sequence is TGTGCCAGCAGCCCGCGGACTAGCGGGGGCCCGCCCACCACAGATACGCAGTATTTT.

This clone has just one count. The chain recombines TRBV5-4 with TRBJ2-7; 9 bases fit TRBD1. The V segment lost 0 bases and the J segment 5 bases; nucleotides outside the gene matches: 9. Germline CDR1 reads SGHNT; CDR2 reads YYREEE (reference sequence). This CDR3 is built from 16 residues. CDR3 protein: CASSLGAPTGGDEQYF. As DNA, the CDR3 is TGTGCCAGCAGCTTGGGGGCCCCGACAGGGGGGGACGAGCAGTACTTC.

The rearrangement uses TRBV29-1 and TRBJ2-3; TRBD2 is a possible D gene (6 bases). In germline, CDR1 is SQVTM, CDR2 ANQGSEA. CDR3 size: 14 residues. V was cut by 4 bases and J by 0 bases, with 11 bases left in between. CDR3 amino acids: CSVVSGSSTDTQYF. CDR3 bases: TGCAGCGTTGTAAGCGGGTCTAGCACAGATACGCAGTATTTT.